This TCR beta chain was documented in a study of beta chain features in type 1 diabetes. Study-wide results and caveats: Patients' naive, central memory and Treg TCRB repertoires seemed closer to one another than those of healthy donors. All four CD4+ subsets from Type 1 diabetes patients carried moderately but significantly shorter TCRB CDR3s.

The CDR3 spans 13 residues. V lost 5 bases and J lost 8; bases outside the gene matches: 6. Per germline, CDR1 MNHEY and CDR2 SVGAGI. This clone was detected a few times. Its antigen remains unidentified. The study reverse transcribed the entire isolated RNA, so it sequenced expressed TCRB transcripts. Reads from naive, central memory and regulatory T cell samples averaged around 4 million. Method: immunoSEQ multiplex PCR; TCRdb's copy keeps in-frame clones and lacks some. The sample shows 300,000 to 450,000 clones, 10% to 15% of them seen only once. Material: naive CD4+ T cells from blood. This receptor was identified in a woman aged 18 to 35 with type 1 diabetes. This chain connects TRBV6-5 to TRBJ2-1; the match to TRBD2 covers 7 bases. Here the CDR3 DNA reads TGTGCCAGCAGTCCACGGGGGGAGGATGAGCAGTTCTTC. Protein: CASSPRGEDEQFF.